Presented here are 23 T cell receptor beta chains from one specimen sequenced in a study of T cell responses to AZD1222 COVID-19 vaccine. Profiled with immunoSEQ multiplex PCR; TCRdb holds only in-frame clones, not every one. The sample has about 120,000 clones, about 86% seen once. Source: peripheral blood, taken on day 0 of AZD1222 vaccination. The receptors stem from an adult in good health.

The gene calls are TRBV9 and TRBJ1-4, with 10 positions matching TRBD1. The length of the CDR3 is 16 residues. Germline loops: CDR1 SGDLS, CDR2 YYNGEE. V lost 4 bases to trimming and J lost 3 bases; unmatched junction nucleotides: 6. The CDR3 region is CASSPGQGRPNEKLFF. CDR3 nucleotides: TGTGCCAGCAGCCCGGGACAGGGGCGGCCTAATGAAAAACTGTTTTTT.

V is TRBV9 and J is TRBJ2-4; 9 nucleotides align to TRBD1. CDR3 length: 14 residues. J lost 1 base, V lost 7 bases, and 3 bases had no gene match. Germline V gene lookup returns CDR1 SGDLS and CDR2 YYNGEE. The CDR3 DNA is TGTGCCAGCGGGACAGGGATTGCCAAAAACATTCAGTACTTC. Amino acids: CASGTGIAKNIQYF.

This rearrangement joins TRBV24-1 to TRBJ2-2, with D perhaps TRBD1 (5 bases). V was trimmed by 3 bases and J by 5 bases, leaving 15 bases between them. This CDR3 has 16 amino acids. CDR1 is KGHDR and CDR2 is SFDVKD in the germline V gene. The CDR3 nucleotides are TGTGCCACCAGTGATCATGCCTCGACAGAAACCGGGGAGCTGTTTTTT. Translation gives CATSDHASTETGELFF.

The chain recombines TRBV9 with TRBJ2-7, with D possibly TRBD1 on 6 matching bases. The CDR3 contains 14 residues. V gave up 4 bases and J gave up 1 base, with 12 bases separating them. The germline V gene encodes CDR1 SGDLS and CDR2 YYNGEE. The CDR3 loop reads CASSHRQDSYEQYF. The CDR3 DNA reads as TGTGCCAGCAGCCACAGACAGGATTCCTACGAGCAGTACTTC.

V usage is TRBV28 and J usage is TRBJ2-2, with TRBD2 as a possible D gene (6 bases). CDR1 MDHEN and CDR2 SYDVKM come from the germline V gene. The CDR3 contains 14 residues. Deletions cut 10 bases from V and 3 bases from J, with 15 bases between. The CDR3 is CATRRTTHTGELFF. The CDR3 DNA is TGTGCCACCCGTAGGACTACCCACACCGGGGAGCTGTTTTTT.

This sequence joins TRBV27 and TRBJ1-5, with 7 nucleotides matching TRBD1. Germline CDR1 reads MNHEY; CDR2 reads SMNVEV (reference sequence). The V segment lost 5 bases and the J segment 3 bases; nucleotides outside the gene matches: 4. The CDR3 totals 14 residues. This CDR3 is CASSQDRNNQPQHF. DNA for the CDR3: TGTGCCAGCAGTCAGGACAGGAACAATCAGCCCCAGCATTTT.

The chain is built from TRBV13 and TRBJ2-2; TRBD1 agrees at 7 bases. This CDR3 contains 14 residues. Trimming removed 7 bases from V and 4 bases from J; junction bases left unmatched: 6. Per the germline V gene, CDR1 is PRHDT and CDR2 is FYEKMQ (reference sequence). The CDR3: CASNQGGRTGELFF. DNA of the CDR3: TGTGCCAGCAACCAAGGGGGCCGCACCGGGGAGCTGTTTTTT.

In the case of this clone: Since no conserved phenylalanine or tryptophan closes the CDR3, a read error is the likely cause. No DNA is shown, since the ends of the CDR3 on it are uncertain; the CDR3 is the one TCRdb lists. The chain recombines TRBV3-1 (or the pseudogene TRBV3-2) with TRBJ1-2. The CDR3 spans 13 residues, counting both ends. The germline V gene encodes CDR1 LGHDT and CDR2 YNNKEL (reference sequence). The chain's CDR3 is CASSHRRRCQRGS.

This clone occurred once. The rearrangement uses TRBV3-1 (or the pseudogene TRBV3-2) and TRBJ1-6; 9 bases line up with TRBD1. This CDR3 has 15 amino acids. Germline V CDR1 and CDR2: LGHDT, YNNKEL (reference sequence). Trimming at V came to 10 bases and at J to 0 bases, leaving 4 bases not matched to a gene. The CDR3 reads CATGTGSSYNSPLHF. The CDR3 bases are TGTGCCACTGGGACAGGGAGCTCCTATAATTCACCCCTCCACTTT.

V usage is TRBV4-3 and J usage is TRBJ2-6; 11 nucleotides align to TRBD2. The V segment lost 4 bases and the J segment 0 bases; nucleotides outside the gene matches: 8. This CDR3 spans 19 amino acids. Germline-derived CDR1 and CDR2 are LGHNA and YSLEER. The chain's CDR3 is CASSLRLAGTDSGANVLTF. CDR3 sequence (DNA): TGCGCCAGCAGCCTCCGACTAGCGGGGACCGACTCTGGGGCCAACGTCCTGACTTTC.

The V and J genes are TRBV18 and TRBJ1-1; 7 nucleotides match TRBD1. This CDR3 has 15 amino acids. Trimming removed 0 bases from V and 4 bases from J; junction bases left unmatched: 5. Germline assignment: CDR1 KGHSH and CDR2 LQKENI. The CDR3 DNA is TGTGCCAGCTCACCACCAGGGGGCGCAACCACTGAAGCTTTCTTT. This translates into CASSPPGGATTEAFF.

This chain joins TRBV27 and TRBJ2-7; D is possibly TRBD2 (6 bases). Per germline, CDR1 MNHEY and CDR2 SMNVEV (reference sequence). The ends were cut back, 6 bases at V and 5 bases at J, with 14 bases in the middle. The CDR3 is made up of 13 amino acids. As DNA, the CDR3 is TGTGCCAGCAGCGCGACTAGAGCGAACGAGCAGTACTTC. Translated, it gives CASSATRANEQYF.

V usage is TRBV29-1 and J usage is TRBJ1-1, with D tentatively TRBD1 (5 bases). There are 13 residues in the CDR3. V lost 4 bases, J lost 5 bases, and 14 bases lay in between. CDR1 is SQVTM, CDR2 ANQGSEA, per germline. CDR3 sequence reads: CSVGRAGGTEAFF. The CDR3 bases are TGCAGCGTTGGAAGGGCCGGGGGGACTGAAGCTTTCTTT.

V usage is TRBV30 and J usage is TRBJ1-2; no definite D call. The germline gives CDR1 GTSNPN, CDR2 SVGIG (reference sequence). Trimming removed 3 bases from V and 5 bases from J, with 10 bases in between. This CDR3 is built from 12 residues. CDR3 region: CAWSRRRYGYTF. The CDR3 bases are TGTGCCTGGAGCAGAAGGCGATATGGCTACACCTTC.

This clone occurred a few times. The chain combines TRBV5-1 with TRBJ2-3, with 7 positions matching TRBD1. Germline CDR1 is SGHRS and CDR2 is YFSETQ. V lost 5 bases, J lost 2 bases, and 8 bases stayed unmatched. CDR3 length: 15 amino acids. CDR3 bases: TGCGCCAGCAGAGCTGGGACAGCGACCACAGATACGCAGTATTTT. Protein product: CASRAGTATTDTQYF.

This chain uses TRBV7-8 with TRBJ1-2, with D perhaps TRBD1 (6 bases). The germline CDR1 and CDR2 sequences are SGHVS and FQNEAQ. This CDR3 has 13 amino acids. Trimming shortened V by 4 bases and J by 8 bases, and 14 bases separated the two germline ends. The chain's CDR3 is CASSSRTASGYTF. CDR3 nucleotides: TGTGCCAGCAGCTCAAGGACAGCCTCGGGCTACACCTTC.

This clone has more than one count but fewer than ten. J is TRBJ1-2 and V is TRBV30; a possible D gene is TRBD1 (5 bases). The CDR3 covers 14 residues. Germline CDR1 GTSNPN, CDR2 SVGIG (reference sequence). Trimming took off 3 bases at V and 4 bases at J, with 15 bases between the two ends. CDR3 protein: CAWRWGGRSYGYTF. For the CDR3, the DNA is TGTGCCTGGAGGTGGGGGGGACGGTCCTATGGCTACACCTTC.

The chain uses TRBV21-1 and TRBJ1-3; the D segment call TRBD1 is taken from the table without a DNA check. TRBV21-1 is an annotated pseudogene. The CDR3 has 19 residues. CDR3 protein: CASSKVNFLWDRPGDTIYF. The CDR3 bases are TGTGCCAGCAGCAAAGTTAATTTTTTATGGGACAGGCCCGGAGACACCATATATTTT.

The chain uses TRBV29-1 and TRBJ2-1; possibly TRBD2 for D (6 bases). The germline V gene has CDR1 SQVTM and CDR2 ANQGSEA. The CDR3 consists of 15 residues. Trimming took off 3 bases at V and 8 bases at J, with 20 bases between the two ends. Here the CDR3 reads CSVDSLATTIHEQFF. CDR3 DNA: TGCAGCGTTGATAGTCTAGCGACGACAATCCATGAGCAGTTCTTC.

The gene calls are TRBV3-1 (or the pseudogene TRBV3-2) and TRBJ1-3; no definite D call. Trimming removed 3 bases from V and 0 bases from J, with 6 bases in between. This CDR3 has 14 amino acids. CDR1 is LGHDT, CDR2 YNNKEL, per germline (reference sequence). CDR3 in amino acids: CASSHLLSGNTIYF. The CDR3 bases are TGTGCCAGCAGCCATCTGCTCTCTGGAAACACCATATATTTT.

The genes are TRBV5-1 and TRBJ2-5; D unresolved. Germline CDR1 reads SGHRS; CDR2 reads YFSETQ. V gave up 0 bases and J gave up 4 bases, with 4 bases separating them. This CDR3 is 12 amino acids long. For the CDR3, the DNA is TGCGCCAGCAGCTTGGCCGGAGAGACCCAGTACTTC. Translation: CASSLAGETQYF.

The J gene is TRBJ1-3, the V gene TRBV14; TRBD1 agrees at 8 bases. The CDR3 is 18 amino acids. V trimming: 2 bases; J trimming: 0 bases; junction bases outside the gene matches: 9. Germline V gene sequence: CDR1 SGHDN, CDR2 FVKESK. In nucleotides, the CDR3 is TGTGCCAGCAGCCAAACCCGGACAGGGCCTTCCTCTGGAAACACCATATATTTT. This codes for CASSQTRTGPSSGNTIYF. The full variable domain, completed using reference TRBV14 and TRBJ1-3, is EAGVTQFPSHSVIEKGQTVTLRCDPISGHDNLYWYRRVMGKEIKFLLHFVKESKQDESGMPNNRFLAERTGGTYSTLKVQPAELEDSGVYFCASSQTRTGPSSGNTIYFGEGSWLTVV.

CDR3 bases: TGCGCCAGCAGCTTGGGGACAAATAATTCACCCCTCCACTTT. As protein: CASSLGTNNSPLHF. The chain joins TRBV5-1 to TRBJ1-6; D possibly corresponds to TRBD1 (5 bases). This CDR3 contains 14 residues. The ends were cut back, 0 bases at V and 5 bases at J, with 6 bases in the middle. Germline CDR1 and CDR2: SGHRS and YFSETQ. Looking up the rest from reference TRBV5-1 and TRBJ1-6 gives the full variable domain: KAGVTQTPRYLIKTRGQQVTLSCSPISGHRSVSWYQQTPGQGLQFLFEYFSETQRNKGNFPGRFSGRQFSNSRSEMNVSTLELGDSALYLCASSLGTNNSPLHFGNGTRLTVT.